Given below is one T cell receptor (beta chain) in context. The CDR3 runs to 14 residues. With 0 bases clipped from V and 14 bases from J, the junction kept 7 bases outside the gene matches. The germline V gene has CDR1 SGHVS and CDR2 FQNEAQ. This table comes from immunoSEQ multiplex PCR, and its TCRdb copy is limited to in-frame clones, with some not included. The sample shows 150,000 to 200,000 clones, about 90% of them seen only once. The data are from a study of control samples from healthy donors and cancer patients. The chain employs TRBV7-8 and TRBJ1-6, with 7 bases lining up with TRBD1. Sequenced sample: blood. This TCR derives from a woman aged 30 to 39 in good health. CDR3 sequence: CASSLAWGTATLHF. DNA for the CDR3: TGTGCCAGCAGCTTAGCGTGGGGGACAGCCACCCTCCACTTT.